The 5 T cell receptor beta chains presented below share a single source sample, sequenced in a study of technical replicates of blood from a handful of donors. Assay used: immunoSEQ multiplex PCR; TCRdb lists only in-frame clones, some missing. The sample carries more than 65,000 clones, roughly 96% recorded once. The sample consisted of T cells isolated from PBMCs. These receptors originate from a human donor in good health.

This chain links TRBV28 with TRBJ2-5; no firm D call. There are 13 residues in the CDR3. Trimming shortened V by 3 bases and J by 5 bases, and 10 bases separated the two germline ends. Germline CDR1 MDHEN, CDR2 SYDVKM. In DNA form, the CDR3 reads TGTGCCAGCAGTTTTTCCCTCTCCGAGACCCAGTACTTC. It translates to CASSFSLSETQYF.

This chain joins TRBV7-9 and TRBJ2-7, with a weak D call TRBD1 (5 bases). This CDR3 is 14 amino acids long. Germline V gene lookup returns CDR1 SEHNR and CDR2 FQNEAQ (reference sequence). The germline V and J ends were trimmed by 3 bases and 2 bases, with 11 bases remaining between them. DNA of the CDR3: TGTGCCAGCAGCTTTAACAGGATCCCCTACGAGCAGTACTTC. Protein: CASSFNRIPYEQYF.

In this sample, this clone turned up once. The chain recombines TRBV6-5 with TRBJ1-2, with 9 bases aligning to TRBD1. CDR3 length: 15 residues. V gave up 6 bases and J gave up 1 base; unmatched junction bases: 6. Germline CDR1 is MNHEY and CDR2 is SVGAGI. The DNA for the CDR3 is TGTGCCAGCAGCTGGACAGGGGTAGGTAACTATGGCTACACCTTC. Encoded protein: CASSWTGVGNYGYTF.

CDR3 loop: CASSLTSGRQEQFF. CDR3 nucleotides: TGTGCCAGCAGCTTGACTAGCGGGAGGCAAGAGCAGTTCTTC. The V call is TRBV7-6, the J call TRBJ2-1; 13 bases fit TRBD2. The CDR3 runs to 14 residues. The junction had 3 bases not matched to a gene; V was cut back by 3 bases and J by 10 bases. Germline V lookup: CDR1 SGHVS, CDR2 FNYEAQ.

This clone has only one observation. The junction departs from the called germline gene at one end, perhaps through a read error. The J gene is TRBJ1-1, the V gene TRBV6-5; TRBD1 is a possible D gene (5 bases). CDR3 length equals 11 residues. The germline V gene encodes CDR1 MNHEY and CDR2 SVGAGI. CDR3 DNA sequence: TGTGCCAGTAAACGTCAGGGCTTTGCAGTCTTT. Protein product: CASKRQGFAVF.